A selection of T cell receptor beta chains follows, all from one sample in a study of blood T cells in healthy people across ages. Each CDR3 protein is one row after TCRdb ran MiXCR on the 5' RACE reads. The table records some 1.6 million distinct CDR3 sequences, roughly 32% of them present only once. Sequences were obtained from blood. Source of these receptors: a woman aged 25 to 39 in good health. The CDR3 runs from the conserved cysteine through the conserved F or W. The order of the fields is V gene, J gene, CDR3 protein.

>TRBV15|TRBJ2-5
CATSFPIQGSGETQYF
>TRBV7-9|TRBJ1-4
CASSFYGHPTGEVEKLFF
>TRBV15|TRBJ2-1
CATSRAGVGNEQFF
>TRBV2|TRBJ2-7
CASRASTGLYHEQYF
>TRBV6-2/TRBV6-3|TRBJ2-5
CASSYVRGGVEETQYF
>TRBV5-1|TRBJ2-5
CASSAQAQRQETQYF
>TRBV27|TRBJ2-7
CASSFRLPYEQYF
>TRBV11-2|TRBJ2-2
CASSSFFRQENTGELFF
>TRBV21-1|TRBJ2-4
CASSNQAGDRDIQYF
>TRBV7-3|TRBJ2-1
CASSPLAGGTYNEQFF
>TRBV29-1|TRBJ2-3
CSVWDRNTGTQYF
>TRBV27|TRBJ2-1
CASSLALSYNEQFF
>TRBV6-6|TRBJ1-1
CASSYGRLGRAEAFF
>TRBV29-1|TRBJ2-5
CSVSQGSETQYF
>TRBV4-1|TRBJ2-1
CASSRQGLAGAKGGEQFF
>TRBV19|TRBJ2-1
CASSIDLRSSYNEQFF
>TRBV20-1|TRBJ2-7
CSARVQGGRTLYEQYF
>TRBV27|TRBJ2-7
CASSLGPLRGGSSYEQYF
>TRBV20-1|TRBJ1-1
CSARDRGEWVTEAFF
>TRBV11-3|TRBJ2-1
CASSFKYEQFF
>TRBV3-1|TRBJ1-1
CASSQDQGGNEAFF
>TRBV9|TRBJ1-1
CVSSPRQGGNTEAFF
>TRBV6-1|TRBJ1-1
CAIEPIRPMNTEAFF
>TRBV25-1|TRBJ1-2
CVSSGTGDGYTF
>TRBV7-9|TRBJ2-5
CASSLVSGWETQYF
>TRBV10-3|TRBJ2-7
CAISGGQGAYEHYF
>TRBV7-6|TRBJ1-4
CASSRFEKLFF
>TRBV13|TRBJ2-3
CASSFGREGFGDTQYF
>TRBV3-1|TRBJ2-7
CASSQERPPFEQYF